The clone carrying this TCR delta chain is categorized as medium-sized. V lost 3 bases, J lost 2 bases, and 11 bases stayed unmatched. This CDR3 region has 18 residues. Germline CDR1 is GEAIGNYY and CDR2 is EKD. The data belong to a study of gamma-delta T cells after stem cell transplantation. TCRdb applied CATT to the RT-PCR reads for clone calling. The sample contains about 1,100 delta-chain clones, approximately 3.8% of which appear only once. The chain joins TRDV2 to TRDJ1; 13 bases line up with TRDD3. This sequence was found in a human donor. It is not recorded whose cells these are; they may come from a transplant donor. The sequenced sample consisted of gamma-delta T cells. In DNA form, the CDR3 reads TGTGCCTGTGACGCTGTACTGGGGGATACGCGTACGACCGATAAACTCATCTTT. Translated: CACDAVLGDTRTTDKLIF.